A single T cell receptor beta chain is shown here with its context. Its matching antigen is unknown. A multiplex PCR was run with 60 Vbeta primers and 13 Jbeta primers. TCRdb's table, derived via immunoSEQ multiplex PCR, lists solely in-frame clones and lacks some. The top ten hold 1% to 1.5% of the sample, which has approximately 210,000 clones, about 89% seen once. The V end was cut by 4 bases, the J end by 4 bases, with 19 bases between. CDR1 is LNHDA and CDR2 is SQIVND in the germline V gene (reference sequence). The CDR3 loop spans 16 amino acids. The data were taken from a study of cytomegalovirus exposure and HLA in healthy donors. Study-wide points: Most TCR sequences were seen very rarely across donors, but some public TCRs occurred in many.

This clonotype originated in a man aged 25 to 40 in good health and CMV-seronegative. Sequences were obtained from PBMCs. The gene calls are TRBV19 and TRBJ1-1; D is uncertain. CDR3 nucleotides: TGTGCCAGTAGTACACCTCGGACTGTCAAGGGCACTGAAGCTTTCTTT. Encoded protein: CASSTPRTVKGTEAFF.